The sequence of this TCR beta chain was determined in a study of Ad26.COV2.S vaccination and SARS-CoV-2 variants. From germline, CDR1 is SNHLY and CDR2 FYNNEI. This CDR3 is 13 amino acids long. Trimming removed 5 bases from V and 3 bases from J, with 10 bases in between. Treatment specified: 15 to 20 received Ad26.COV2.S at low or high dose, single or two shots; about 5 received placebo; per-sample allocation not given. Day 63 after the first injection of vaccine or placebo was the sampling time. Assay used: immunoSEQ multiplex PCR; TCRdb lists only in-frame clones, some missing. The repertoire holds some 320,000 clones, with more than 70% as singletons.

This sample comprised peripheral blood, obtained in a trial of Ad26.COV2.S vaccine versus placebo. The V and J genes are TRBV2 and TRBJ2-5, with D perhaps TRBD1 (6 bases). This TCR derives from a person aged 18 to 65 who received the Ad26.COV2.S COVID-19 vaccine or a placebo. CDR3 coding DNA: TGTGCCAGCAGTCCGGACAGAGAAGAGACCCAGTACTTC. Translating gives CASSPDREETQYF. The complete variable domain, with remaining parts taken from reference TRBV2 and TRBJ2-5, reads EPEVTQTPSHQVTQMGQEVILRCVPISNHLYFYWYRQILGQKVEFLVSFYNNEISEKSEIFDDQFSVERPDGSNFTLKIRSTKLEDSAMYFCASSPDREETQYFGPGTRLLVL.